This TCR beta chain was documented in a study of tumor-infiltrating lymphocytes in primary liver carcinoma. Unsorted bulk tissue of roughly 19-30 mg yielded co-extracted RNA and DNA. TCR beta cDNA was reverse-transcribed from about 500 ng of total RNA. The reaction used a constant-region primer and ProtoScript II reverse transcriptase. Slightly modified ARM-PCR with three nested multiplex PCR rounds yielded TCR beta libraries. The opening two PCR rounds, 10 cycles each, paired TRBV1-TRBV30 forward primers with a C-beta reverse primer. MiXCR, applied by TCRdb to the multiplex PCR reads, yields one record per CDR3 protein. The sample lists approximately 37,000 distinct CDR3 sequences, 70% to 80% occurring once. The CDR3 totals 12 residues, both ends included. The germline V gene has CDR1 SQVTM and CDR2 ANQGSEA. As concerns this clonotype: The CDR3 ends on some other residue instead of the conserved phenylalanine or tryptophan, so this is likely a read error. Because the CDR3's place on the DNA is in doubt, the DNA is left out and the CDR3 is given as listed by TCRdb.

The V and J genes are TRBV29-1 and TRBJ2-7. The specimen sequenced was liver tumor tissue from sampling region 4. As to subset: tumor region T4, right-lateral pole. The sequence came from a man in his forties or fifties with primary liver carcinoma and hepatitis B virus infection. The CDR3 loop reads CSVLTSSHEQYL.